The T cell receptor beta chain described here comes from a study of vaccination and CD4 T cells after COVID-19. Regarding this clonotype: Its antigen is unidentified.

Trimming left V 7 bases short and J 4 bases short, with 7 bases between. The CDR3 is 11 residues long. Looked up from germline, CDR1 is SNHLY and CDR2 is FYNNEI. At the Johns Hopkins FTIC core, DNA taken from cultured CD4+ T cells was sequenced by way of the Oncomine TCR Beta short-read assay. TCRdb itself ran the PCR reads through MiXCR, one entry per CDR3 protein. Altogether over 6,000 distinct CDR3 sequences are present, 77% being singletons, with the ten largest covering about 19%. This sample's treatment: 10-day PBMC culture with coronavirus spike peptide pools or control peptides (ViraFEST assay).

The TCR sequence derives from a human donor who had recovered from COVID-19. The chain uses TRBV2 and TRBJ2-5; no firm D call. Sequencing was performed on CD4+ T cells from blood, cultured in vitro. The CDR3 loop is CASKVGETQYF. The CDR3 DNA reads TGTGCCAGCAAGGTTGGAGAGACCCAGTACTTC.